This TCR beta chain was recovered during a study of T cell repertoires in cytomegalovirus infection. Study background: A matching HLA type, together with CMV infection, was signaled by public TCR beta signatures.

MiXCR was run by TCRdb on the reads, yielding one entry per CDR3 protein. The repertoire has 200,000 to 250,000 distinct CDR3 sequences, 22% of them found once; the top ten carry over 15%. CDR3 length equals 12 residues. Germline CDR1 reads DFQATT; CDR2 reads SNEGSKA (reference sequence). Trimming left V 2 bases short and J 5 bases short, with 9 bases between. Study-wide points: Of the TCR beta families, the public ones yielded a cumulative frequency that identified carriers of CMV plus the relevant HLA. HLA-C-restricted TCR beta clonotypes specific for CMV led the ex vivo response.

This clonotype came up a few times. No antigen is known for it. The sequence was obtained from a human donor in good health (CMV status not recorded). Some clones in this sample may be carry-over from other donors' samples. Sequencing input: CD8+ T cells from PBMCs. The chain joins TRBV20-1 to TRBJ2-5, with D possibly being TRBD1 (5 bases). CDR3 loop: CSARQGVETQYF. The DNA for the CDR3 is TGCAGTGCTAGACAGGGTGTGGAGACCCAGTACTTC.